This T cell receptor beta chain comes out of a study of OX40 agonist ivuxolimab in advanced cancers. Overall study context: The study enrolled dose-escalation patients with hepatocellular carcinoma, melanoma, renal cell or head and neck cancer. Males comprised 70% to 90% of the group, whose mean age was roughly 64 years (range roughly 20 to 90). Overall study results and limits: Circulating CD4+ and CD8+ T cells showed clonal expansion by week 6 at 0.1 to 3.0 mg/kg.

Autoimmune disease history or systemic immunosuppression led to patients being barred. This clone appeared once. Its antigen is still unknown. Germline V lookup: CDR1 MRHNA, CDR2 SNTAGT. V was cut by 11 bases and J by 0 bases, with 12 bases left in between. This CDR3 region has 13 residues. The data were produced by immunoSEQ multiplex PCR, yet TCRdb's version contains in-frame clones alone and is incomplete. The top ten clones hold approximately 0.63% of a sample with over 50,000 clones, roughly 80% of them seen once. The chain employs TRBV6-4 and TRBJ2-3, with D perhaps matching TRBD2 (6 bases). Sequencing used CD4+ or CD8+ T cells sorted from blood, obtained in a trial of the OX40 agonist ivuxolimab. This TCR was sampled from an adult with an advanced solid tumor such as melanoma, head and neck, liver or kidney cancer. As DNA, the CDR3 is TGTGCCCCCGGAGGGTCTAGCACAGATACGCAGTATTTT. This translates into CAPGGSSTDTQYF.